The clone carrying this T cell receptor (beta chain) turned up a few times. Its antigen is undetermined. Cell sorting via CD45RO/CCR7/CD25/CD127/CD95/CD27 was performed to obtain CD4+ naive, central memory, regulatory and stem cell-like memory cells. This record belongs to a study of beta chain features in type 1 diabetes. The overall study: Healthy donors and patients showed comparable age, gender and cell yields. Study results and caveats: Within the patient group, naive, central memory and Treg TCRB repertoires appeared more similar to each other than within healthy donors. Sequencing of cDNA might inflate the share of cells that strongly express TCR. TCRB CDR3 length was moderately but significantly reduced in all four CD4+ subsets of Type 1 diabetes patients.

As every portion of the isolated RNA was reverse transcribed, the sequencing read expressed TCRB transcripts. Clones were read by immunoSEQ multiplex PCR, and TCRdb kept only the in-frame ones, dropping some. The data show roughly 700,000 clones, with 13% seen just once and 0.022% held by the top ten. Germline CDR1 reads WSHSY; CDR2 reads SAAADI. This CDR3 has 13 residues. V gave up 6 bases and J gave up 7 bases, with 13 bases separating them. The TCR comes from a man younger than 30 with type 1 diabetes. Specimen: naive CD4+ T cells from blood. The gene calls are TRBV10-2 and TRBJ1-5; D may be TRBD1 (5 bases). The CDR3 spells CASRAAGSQPQHF. The CDR3, as DNA: TGCGCCAGCAGGGCGGCAGGGAGCCAGCCCCAGCATTTT.